The 25 T cell receptor beta chains reported below all come from one sample, sequenced in a study of metastatic and nonmetastatic thyroid tumors. There were no patients who had received any treatment before thyroid surgery. MiXCR re-clonotyped the PCR reads for TCRdb. Of roughly 35,000 clones in the sample, about 15% were seen once. The sample consisted of blood. The receptor source for this set is a female donor with papillary thyroid cancer or a benign thyroid nodule (not recorded which). Some clones in this sample may be carry-over from other donors' samples.

The chain uses TRBV28 and TRBJ2-1; 9 nucleotides match TRBD2. This CDR3 contains 14 residues. CDR1 is MDHEN, CDR2 SYDVKM, per germline. After removal of 3 bases from V and 10 bases from J, the junction contained 7 bases not matched to a gene. The CDR3 sequence: CASSFGREGREQFF. CDR3 nucleotides: TGTGCCAGCAGTTTTGGGCGGGAGGGCCGGGAGCAGTTCTTC. Full variable domain (remainder filled in from reference TRBV28 and TRBJ2-1): DVKVTQSSRYLVKRTGEKVFLECVQDMDHENMFWYRQDPGLGLRLIYFSYDVKMKEKGDIPEGYSVSREKKERFSLILESASTNQTSMYLCASSFGREGREQFFGPGTRLTVL.

The CDR3 region is CASSTGSSYNEQFF. CDR3 coding DNA: TGTGCCAGCAGCACAGGAAGCTCCTACAATGAGCAGTTCTTC. The chain carries TRBV6-1 and TRBJ2-1, with a weak D call TRBD1 (5 bases). Trimming cost V 6 bases and J 0 bases, with 9 bases left between them. There are 14 residues in the CDR3. The germline gives CDR1 MNHNS, CDR2 SASEGT.

This clone turned up a few times. The CDR3 does not close with the conserved phenylalanine or tryptophan, likely indicating a read error. The chain combines TRBV10-3 with TRBJ2-5; TRBD1 aligns across 7 bases. The CDR3 is made up of 14 amino acids. V lost 0 bases, J lost 6 bases, and 4 bases stayed unmatched. Germline lookup yields CDR1 ENHRY and CDR2 SYGVKD. As DNA, the CDR3 is TGTGCCATCAGTGAGTCTGGGACAGAAAAGACCCAGTACTTA. This codes for CAISESGTEKTQYL.

This clone was detected ten times or more. The gene calls are TRBV11-3 and TRBJ2-4; D may be TRBD1 or TRBD2 (6 bases each). There are 17 residues in the CDR3. The germline V gene encodes CDR1 SGHNT and CDR2 YENEEA. Trimming pared 5 bases from V and 0 bases from J, leaving 17 bases between. The CDR3 spells CASSDSGGGVAKNIQYF. CDR3 in DNA: TGTGCCAGCAGCGACTCTGGGGGCGGGGTAGCCAAAAACATTCAGTACTTC. Variable domain in full (rest from reference TRBV11-3 and TRBJ2-4): EAGVVQSPRYKIIEKKQPVAFWCNPISGHNTLYWYLQNLGQGPELLIRYENEEAVDDSQLPKDRFSAERLKGVDSTLKIQPAELGDSAVYLCASSDSGGGVAKNIQYFGAGTRLSVL.

The J gene is TRBJ1-1, the V gene TRBV28, with D possibly matching TRBD1 (6 bases). V dropped 5 bases and J dropped 7 bases, with 17 bases sitting between them. Germline CDR1 MDHEN, CDR2 SYDVKM. This CDR3 contains 14 residues. CDR3 coding DNA: TGTGCCAGCAGTCACAGGGACCGGTGGCATGAAGCTTTCTTT. This codes for CASSHRDRWHEAFF.

In its sample, this clone was seen a few times. This may come from a read error, since a much larger clone is one base off. The rearrangement uses TRBV4-1 and TRBJ2-2, with D perhaps given as TRBD1 or TRBD2 (5 bases each). The CDR3 contains 17 residues. V was trimmed by 5 bases and J by 2 bases, leaving 18 bases between them. Germline assignment: CDR1 MGHRA and CDR2 YSYEKL. As DNA, the CDR3 is TGCGCCAGCAGCACCAGCTTCCGGGACCGAAACACCGGGGAGCTGTTTTTT. Encoded protein: CASSTSFRDRNTGELFF.

This chain joins TRBV20-1 and TRBJ2-1, with D perhaps assigned TRBD1 or TRBD2 (5 bases each). The V end was cut by 3 bases, the J end by 8 bases, with 20 bases between. This CDR3 has 15 amino acids. Germline values: CDR1 DFQATT, CDR2 SNEGSKA (reference sequence). CDR3 DNA sequence: TGCAGTGCTAGGGTTATCGGGAAGGGGACCGATGAGCAGTTCTTC. This codes for CSARVIGKGTDEQFF.

This clone appeared many times. The chain joins TRBV28 to TRBJ1-1, with D possibly TRBD1 on 5 matching bases. V lost 5 bases to trimming and J lost 6 bases, with 10 bases between them. This CDR3 comprises 12 residues. Germline V lookup: CDR1 MDHEN, CDR2 SYDVKM. CDR3 DNA: TGTGCCAGCAGTGTGGGACGATCTGAAGCTTTCTTT. It yields the protein CASSVGRSEAFF.

This chain connects TRBV6-5 to TRBJ2-1; 11 bases match TRBD2. The V and J ends lost 0 bases and 8 bases, in that order; junction bases with no gene match: 6. Germline CDR1 MNHEY, CDR2 SVGAGI. CDR3 length: 16 residues. The CDR3 protein is CASSYSGLAGMDEQFF. Here the CDR3 DNA reads TGTGCCAGCAGTTACTCTGGACTAGCGGGTATGGATGAGCAGTTCTTC.

The J gene is TRBJ2-2, the V gene TRBV5-1, with TRBD1 as a possible D gene (6 bases). V gave up 4 bases and J gave up 0 bases, with 7 bases separating them. CDR1 and CDR2 (germline): SGHRS, YFSETQ. The CDR3 is 14 amino acids. The CDR3: CASSRQANTGELFF. CDR3 DNA sequence: TGCGCCAGCAGCCGACAGGCGAACACCGGGGAGCTGTTTTTT.

This clone has ten or more counts. This sequence joins TRBV27 and TRBJ1-1; weak D call: TRBD1 (6 bases). Trimming removed 5 bases from V and 5 bases from J, with 9 bases in between. This CDR3 region has 12 residues. Germline-derived CDR1 and CDR2 are MNHEY and SMNVEV (reference sequence). The CDR3 nucleotides read TGTGCCAGCAGTCACAGGGATACTGAAGCTTTCTTT. Protein: CASSHRDTEAFF.

To note about this clone: A read error may produce the germline difference seen at one junction end. J is TRBJ1-3 and V is TRBV15, with unresolved D. Germline CDR1 and CDR2: LNHNV and YYDKDF (reference sequence). The CDR3 loop spans 14 amino acids. CDR3: CAASLRASGNTIYF. CDR3 DNA: TGTGCCGCCAGCTTGCGGGCGTCTGGAAACACCATATATTTT.

This clone has more than one count but fewer than ten. The rearrangement joins TRBV6-1 to TRBJ2-3, with unresolved D. Germline CDR1 MNHNS, CDR2 SASEGT. Trimming removed 5 bases from V and 0 bases from J, with 6 bases in between. The CDR3 totals 13 residues. This CDR3 reads CASSLLSTDTQYF. CDR3 nucleotide sequence: TGTGCCAGCAGTCTCCTAAGCACAGATACGCAGTATTTT.

This clone was detected only a few times. The chain combines TRBV7-9 with TRBJ2-1, with D perhaps matching TRBD2 (6 bases). With 1 base removed from V and 7 bases from J, the gap between germline ends came to 14 bases. The CDR3 covers 15 residues. The germline V gene encodes CDR1 SEHNR and CDR2 FQNEAQ (reference sequence). CDR3 in amino acids: CASSLGQGGGNEQFF. CDR3 bases: TGTGCCAGCAGCTTAGGTCAGGGAGGTGGAAATGAGCAGTTCTTC.

The sample holds many counts of this clone. The rearrangement joins TRBV7-8 to TRBJ1-2; D is uncertain. V shed 2 bases and J shed 4 bases, with 11 bases lying between them. The CDR3 consists of 14 residues. CDR1 SGHVS and CDR2 FQNEAQ come from the germline V gene. The CDR3 nucleotides are TGTGCCAGCAGCTTAAACGAGGGCAGCTATGGCTACACCTTC. It translates to CASSLNEGSYGYTF. Full variable domain (rest looked up from reference TRBV7-8 and TRBJ1-2): GAGVSQSPRYKVAKRGQDVALRCDPISGHVSLFWYQQALGQGPEFLTYFQNEAQLDKSGLPSDRFFAERPEGSVSTLKIQRTQQEDSAVYLCASSLNEGSYGYTFGSGTRLTVV.

There are many counts of this clone. The chain links TRBV19 to TRBJ1-5; no clear D gene. Germline V lookup: CDR1 LNHDA, CDR2 SQIVND (reference sequence). V lost 3 bases and J lost 5, with 17 bases in between. The CDR3 is 16 amino acids. CDR3 sequence (DNA): TGTGCCAGTAGTATCACTAGGACCGGTGGGTATCAGCCCCAGCATTTT. It encodes CASSITRTGGYQPQHF. The variable domain in full, with the rest retrieved from reference TRBV19 and TRBJ1-5, is DGGITQSPKYLFRKEGQNVTLSCEQNLNHDAMYWYRQDPGQGLRLIYYSQIVNDFQKGDIAEGYSVSREKKESFPLTVTSAQKNPTAFYLCASSITRTGGYQPQHFGDGTRLSIL.

In its sample, this clone was seen many times. The chain couples TRBV7-9 to TRBJ1-5; possibly TRBD1 for D (6 bases). The CDR3 has 13 residues. Looked up from germline, CDR1 is SEHNR and CDR2 is FQNEAQ (reference sequence). Trimming stripped 0 bases from V and 7 bases from J, with 7 bases between. CDR3 region: CASSLAQGQPQHF. The CDR3 DNA reads TGTGCCAGCAGCTTAGCGCAGGGGCAGCCCCAGCATTTT.

In this sample, this clone turned up many times. V gene TRBV27 combines with J gene TRBJ1-3; D is ambiguous. This CDR3 is built from 12 residues. V lost 6 bases, J lost 4 bases, and 7 bases lay in between. CDR1 and CDR2 from the germline V gene are MNHEY and SMNVEV (reference sequence). Here the CDR3 reads CASSMDGNTIYF. DNA of the CDR3: TGTGCCAGCAGCATGGACGGAAACACCATATATTTT.

There are many counts of this clone. Other DNA sequences in the same sample also yield this CDR3. The chain carries TRBV18 and TRBJ1-1, with no clear D. Germline values: CDR1 KGHSH, CDR2 LQKENI. This CDR3 comprises 13 residues. Trimming left V 3 bases short and J 1 base short, with 6 bases between. The CDR3 region has the DNA TGTGCCAGCTCACCTGTACCGAACACTGAAGCTTTCTTT. Its protein product is CASSPVPNTEAFF.

The J gene is TRBJ1-1, the V gene TRBV5-1; D gene ambiguous. The CDR3 has 14 residues. Deletions cut 4 bases from V and 6 bases from J, with 16 bases between. Germline assignment: CDR1 SGHRS and CDR2 YFSETQ. The CDR3 loop reads CASSLLRLSPEAFF. DNA for the CDR3: TGCGCCAGCAGCCTATTGAGGCTAAGTCCTGAAGCTTTCTTT.

The chain links TRBV6-1 to TRBJ2-7; D might be TRBD1 (5 bases). Trimming removed 8 bases at V and 3 bases at J, with 8 bases between. In germline, CDR1 is MNHNS, CDR2 SASEGT. The CDR3 runs to 11 residues. The CDR3 here is CASAGYYEQYF. The CDR3 DNA is TGTGCCAGCGCAGGGTACTACGAGCAGTACTTC.

This sequence joins TRBV7-8 and TRBJ2-5; D uncertain. Germline V gene lookup returns CDR1 SGHVS and CDR2 FQNEAQ. The V and J ends lost 1 base and 3 bases respectively, with 15 bases between them. The CDR3 is made up of 16 amino acids. The chain's CDR3 is CASSLDRVGSKETQYF. CDR3 nucleotide sequence: TGTGCCAGCAGCTTAGATAGGGTCGGTTCAAAAGAGACCCAGTACTTC. Full variable domain (missing parts from reference TRBV7-8 and TRBJ2-5): GAGVSQSPRYKVAKRGQDVALRCDPISGHVSLFWYQQALGQGPEFLTYFQNEAQLDKSGLPSDRFFAERPEGSVSTLKIQRTQQEDSAVYLCASSLDRVGSKETQYFGPGTRLLVL.

Concerning this clone itself: The junction departs from the called germline gene at one end, perhaps through a read error. J is TRBJ2-5 and V is TRBV4-1; 16 nucleotides line up with TRBD2. Per the germline V gene, CDR1 is MGHRA and CDR2 is YSYEKL. This CDR3 contains 19 residues. The CDR3 loop reads CASSHPGLAGGPFNETQYF. The CDR3 DNA sequence: TGCGCAAGCAGCCATCCGGGACTAGCGGGAGGGCCGTTTAACGAGACCCAGTACTTC.

This clone turned up a few times. The junction and the germline gene differ at one end; a read error may be behind it. This chain connects TRBV28 to TRBJ2-7; the D is unclear. CDR1 MDHEN and CDR2 SYDVKM come from the germline V gene. The CDR3 covers 14 residues. CDR3: CASSATLSPEQRPF. CDR3 nucleotides: TGTGCCAGCAGTGCAACTCTTTCACCGGAACAGAGACCTTTC.

This clone was picked up a small number of times. The rearrangement uses TRBV12-3 or TRBV12-4 and TRBJ2-1, with 8 bases fitting TRBD2. The CDR3 contains 15 residues. V lost 11 bases and J lost 7; bases outside the gene matches: 16. CDR3 DNA: TGTGCCTCACTCCCCGGGAGGGGGTGGGAAAATGAGCAGTTCTTC. It specifies CASLPGRGWENEQFF.